The subject of this entry is one T cell receptor (beta chain). Profiled with immunoSEQ multiplex PCR; TCRdb holds only in-frame clones, not every one. The repertoire consists of roughly 340,000 clones, with approximately 89% occurring once and the leading ten covering around 3.3%. This entry belongs to a study of blood T cell repertoires in COVID-19. About the study: There were acute and convalescent COVID-19 samples, and they came from the United States, Italy and Spain.

The junction had 12 bases not matched to a gene; V was cut back by 8 bases and J by 0 bases. CDR3 length: 17 amino acids. Germline V gene lookup returns CDR1 KGHSH and CDR2 LQKENI. Material: peripheral blood. The J gene is TRBJ2-1, the V gene TRBV18, with 8 positions matching TRBD2. This receptor was obtained from a woman aged 18-30 years who had recovered from COVID-19. The CDR3 loop is CASQRGGQESSYNEQFF. The CDR3 DNA sequence: TGTGCCAGCCAACGGGGGGGCCAGGAAAGCTCCTACAATGAGCAGTTCTTC. Full variable domain (remainder filled in from reference TRBV18 and TRBJ2-1): NAGVMQNPRHLVRRRGQEARLRCSPMKGHSHVYWYRQLPEEGLKFMVYLQKENIIDESGMPKERFSAEFPKEGPSILRIQQVVRGDSAAYFCASQRGGQESSYNEQFFGPGTRLTVL.